Sequencing of this TCR beta chain was carried out in a study of shared clonotypes between healthy human individuals. This table comes from immunoSEQ multiplex PCR, and its TCRdb copy is limited to in-frame clones, with some not included. The sample lists 2,100,000 or so clones; about 94% were seen once. The source is a man between 18 and 29 years old in good health. Input material: naive CD4+ T cells sorted from blood. Sample subset: CD45RA+ positively selected.

CDR3 region: CASSLWREGYEQYF. In DNA form, the CDR3 reads TGTGCCAGCAGCTTATGGCGGGAGGGTTACGAGCAGTACTTC. The chain carries TRBV11-2 and TRBJ2-7; 9 nucleotides agree with TRBD2. The CDR3 loop spans 14 amino acids. V was clipped by 2 bases and J by 4 bases; unmatched bases: 3. Germline CDR1 reads SGHAT; CDR2 reads FQNNGV.